The T cell receptor (beta chain) described here comes from a study of T cells in Graves' hyperthyroidism and ophthalmopathy. RNA transcripts were the template for amplifying TCR beta CDR3 regions. HTBI primers drove first-round RT-PCR of the TCR CDR3. From the multiplex PCR reads, TCRdb called clonotypes with MiXCR, one entry per CDR3 protein. This table has around 660,000 distinct CDR3 sequences, just under 45% appearing once. Findings and limits, study-wide: Patients with ophthalmopathy were separated from those with stable hyperthyroidism by a 13 V-J model. Before onset, by a median of approximately 6.8 months, the model predicted ophthalmopathy. Expanded thyroid clonotypes (above 0.001) were mostly also found in blood.

As concerns this clonotype: The antigen is undetermined.

Exclusions: uncontrolled infection, other autoimmune disease, pregnancy, lactation. V was trimmed by 8 bases and J by 6 bases, leaving 10 bases between them. Germline V gene lookup returns CDR1 SGHVS and CDR2 FNYEAQ. The CDR3 extends over 11 amino acids. Sequencing input: peripheral blood or thyroid tissue (not recorded which). This chain connects TRBV7-6 to TRBJ1-1, with D unresolved. The clonotype comes from an adult man with Graves' disease, either hyperthyroidism or ophthalmopathy (not recorded which). The CDR3 sequence is CASQVRAEAFF. The CDR3 DNA reads TGTGCCAGCCAGGTGCGGGCTGAAGCTTTCTTT. The whole variable domain, filled in from reference TRBV7-6 and TRBJ1-1, reads GAGVSQSPRYKVTKRGQDVALRCDPISGHVSLYWYRQALGQGPEFLTYFNYEAQQDKSGLPNDRFSAERPEGSISTLTIQRTEQRDSAMYRCASQVRAEAFFGQGTRLTVV.